The clone carrying this TCR beta chain was detected ten times or more. Its antigen is unknown. This sample was taken from a study of identical twins. Study results and caveats: Analyses based on zero insertions could be partly confounded by invariant MAIT and iNKT cells.

The junction had 9 bases not matched to a gene; V was cut back by 5 bases and J by 3 bases. This CDR3 is 16 amino acids long. Germline V gives CDR1 SGHTA, CDR2 FQGNSA. No donor was unhealthy or non-Caucasian. Unique molecular identifiers were present on the cDNA, and a universal primer site came from template switching. TCRdb re-called the 5' RACE reads through MiXCR, storing one row per CDR3 protein. The table includes hundreds of thousands of distinct CDR3 sequences, around 6.8% detected once. This sample also appeared in a second study, on yellow fever vaccine responses in identical twins. This second study says: Twins reportedly appeared to share part of their vaccine T cell response while keeping part individual.

The chain links TRBV7-2 to TRBJ2-3; 9 nucleotides line up with TRBD1. The material sequenced was memory (CD45RO+) T cells sorted from blood. The clonotype originates from a young woman in good health. The CDR3 loop is CASSVGQGRGTDTQYF. The CDR3 bases are TGTGCCAGCAGCGTCGGACAGGGGAGAGGAACAGATACGCAGTATTTT.